This T cell receptor (beta chain) derives from a study of vaccination and CD4 T cells after COVID-19. On the study more broadly: Median time from COVID diagnosis to post-COVID sampling was over 95 days (35 to 161). Overlapping spike peptides served as the stimulus for the cells. These peptides came from SARS-CoV-2 and from the common cold coronaviruses HCoV-NL63, HCoV-OC43 and HCoV-229E.

Trimming took 4 bases from V and 7 from J, leaving 5 bases between them. Germline lookup yields CDR1 SGHRS and CDR2 YFSETQ. This CDR3 region has 11 residues. As to this clonotype: Its specificity is not known.

CD4+ T cells that had been cultured provided DNA sequenced with the Oncomine TCR Beta short-read assay. The source of extracted genomic DNA was cultured CD4+ T cells. TCRdb reprocessed the PCR reads via MiXCR and lists one record per CDR3 protein. The data show fewer than 20,000 distinct CDR3 sequences, approximately 28% seen once. Study results and caveats: Spike mono-reactivity held for 304 of 307 vaccine-specific clones in convalescent patients.

The sample's treatment: roughly ten-day PBMC culture with coronavirus spike peptide pools or control peptides (ViraFEST assay). The receptor was isolated from a human donor with COVID-19. The sample consisted of cultured CD4+ T cells from blood. V gene TRBV5-1 combines with J gene TRBJ2-2; D might be TRBD2 (5 bases). The CDR3 spells CASSEGGELFF. In DNA, the CDR3 is TGCGCCAGCAGCGAGGGCGGGGAGCTGTTTTTT.